The 30 T cell receptor beta chains below all came from one sample that was sequenced in a study of shared clonotypes between healthy human individuals. CD8 cells classed as naive were CD45RO-negative and positively selected for CCR7, excluding terminally differentiated effector memory CD45RA+ cells. TCRdb keeps only in-frame clones here, not all; method: immunoSEQ multiplex PCR. This sample has roughly 2.1 million clones, with under 95% found just once. The source material was naive CD8+ T cells from PBMCs. These receptors were obtained from a man aged 18 to 30 in good health. Some clones in this sample may be carry-over from other donors' samples.

This clone was counted a single time. V usage is TRBV28 and J usage is TRBJ2-5, with 7 bases aligning to TRBD1. The J segment lost 1 base and the V segment lost 5 bases, leaving 10 bases of the junction unmatched. Per germline, CDR1 MDHEN and CDR2 SYDVKM. The CDR3 runs to 16 residues. The CDR3 DNA reads TGTGCCAGCAGTCGAGGGGGCGTAGACCTCCAAGAGACCCAGTACTTC. This sequence encodes CASSRGGVDLQETQYF.

The chain employs TRBV28 and TRBJ1-5; TRBD1 is a possible D gene (5 bases). The CDR3 is 12 residues long. CDR1 and CDR2 from the germline V gene are MDHEN and SYDVKM. Deletions cut 5 bases from V and 6 bases from J, with 8 bases between. The CDR3 here is CASSQGTQPQHF. The DNA for the CDR3 is TGTGCCAGCAGTCAGGGAACTCAGCCCCAGCATTTT. The whole variable domain, filled in from reference TRBV28 and TRBJ1-5, reads DVKVTQSSRYLVKRTGEKVFLECVQDMDHENMFWYRQDPGLGLRLIYFSYDVKMKEKGDIPEGYSVSREKKERFSLILESASTNQTSMYLCASSQGTQPQHFGDGTRLSIL.

The CDR3 DNA follows: TGTGCCAGTAGTATTATAGGGTTGGGGAGTCCGCAGTATTTT. Translation: CASSIIGLGSPQYF. This sequence joins TRBV19 and TRBJ2-3; D is perhaps TRBD2 (5 bases). Trimming removed 3 bases at V and 10 bases at J, with 17 bases between. The CDR3 sequence is 14 residues long. CDR1 is LNHDA and CDR2 is SQIVND in the germline V gene (reference sequence). Filled out from reference TRBV19 and TRBJ2-3, the complete variable domain reads DGGITQSPKYLFRKEGQNVTLSCEQNLNHDAMYWYRQDPGQGLRLIYYSQIVNDFQKGDIAEGYSVSREKKESFPLTVTSAQKNPTAFYLCASSIIGLGSPQYFGPGTRLTVL.

This chain uses TRBV4-3 with TRBJ2-5; D is unclear. The V end lost 0 bases, the J end lost 5 bases, and 19 bases lay between the germline ends. CDR1 and CDR2 from the germline V gene are LGHNA and YSLEER. The CDR3 has 17 amino acids. The CDR3 region has the DNA TGCGCCAGCAGCCAAGATCTGGAAGAGGTCTTTGGGGAGACCCAGTACTTC. Translated: CASSQDLEEVFGETQYF.

Concerning this clone itself: Additional DNA sequences in this sample encode the identical CDR3. The chain joins TRBV19 to TRBJ2-1; maybe TRBD2 (6 bases). The CDR3 runs to 14 residues. Germline lookup yields CDR1 LNHDA and CDR2 SQIVND (reference sequence). V was clipped by 3 bases and J by 4 bases, with 10 bases between them. The CDR3 sequence is CASSIGTPYNEQFF. The CDR3, as DNA: TGTGCCAGTAGTATCGGGACTCCATACAATGAGCAGTTCTTC.

The rearrangement uses TRBV5-4 and TRBJ2-3; either TRBD1 or TRBD2 may supply D (5 bases each). This CDR3 is 17 amino acids long. CDR1 and CDR2 from the germline V gene are SGHNT and YYREEE (reference sequence). V lost 6 bases to trimming and J lost 2 bases, with 22 bases between them. The CDR3 DNA reads as TGTGCCAGCACCCGGGGCCGGGGAGCATACCCCACAGATACGCAGTATTTT. Translated: CASTRGRGAYPTDTQYF. The entire variable domain, with the rest obtained from reference TRBV5-4 and TRBJ2-3, is as follows: ETGVTQSPTHLIKTRGQQVTLRCSSQSGHNTVSWYQQALGQGPQFIFQYYREEENGRGNFPPRFSGLQFPNYSSELNVNALELDDSALYLCASTRGRGAYPTDTQYFGPGTRLTVL.

This clone has a handful of counts. The rearrangement joins TRBV29-1 to TRBJ1-5; D is undetermined. Trimming removed 7 bases at V and 3 bases at J, with 13 bases between. This CDR3 spans 13 amino acids. From germline, CDR1 is SQVTM and CDR2 ANQGSEA. CDR3 DNA sequence: TGCAGCGCCGCCATAAGGGACAATCAGCCCCAGCATTTT. The encoded protein is CSAAIRDNQPQHF.

The chain has TRBV5-4 and TRBJ1-2; D gene unclear. Germline-derived CDR1 and CDR2 are SGHNT and YYREEE (reference sequence). The CDR3 runs to 13 residues. The germline V and J ends were trimmed by 3 bases and 3 bases, with 9 bases remaining between them. The CDR3 coding sequence is TGTGCCAGCAGCTCCCCGACCGACTATGGCTACACCTTC. Amino acid sequence: CASSSPTDYGYTF.

Concerning this clone itself: Other DNA sequences in this sample translate to the same CDR3. V and J are TRBV6-5 and TRBJ2-7, with D possibly matching TRBD1 (5 bases). Trimming pared 0 bases from V and 1 base from J, leaving 13 bases between. The CDR3 covers 16 residues. In germline, CDR1 is MNHEY, CDR2 SVGAGI. CDR3 bases: TGTGCCAGCAGTTACTCATCAGGGCAGAGATCCTACGAGCAGTACTTC. This encodes CASSYSSGQRSYEQYF.

V usage is TRBV28 and J usage is TRBJ1-4; 9 bases are shared with TRBD1. V shed 3 bases, J shed 7 bases, and the junction held 3 bases outside the gene matches. The germline CDR1 and CDR2 sequences are MDHEN and SYDVKM. This CDR3 comprises 14 residues. The CDR3 loop is CASSLGQGSEKLFF. The CDR3 DNA follows: TGTGCCAGCAGTTTGGGACAGGGAAGTGAAAAACTGTTTTTT.

Comment on this clone: The identical CDR3 is also encoded by other nucleotide sequences in the sample. CDR3: CASSSDRDYNEQFF. The CDR3 DNA reads TGTGCCAGCAGTTCCGACCGGGACTACAATGAGCAGTTCTTC. The chain has TRBV27 and TRBJ2-1; a possible D gene is TRBD2 (5 bases). The CDR3 has 14 residues. CDR1 MNHEY and CDR2 SMNVEV come from the germline V gene (reference sequence). The V end was cut by 4 bases, the J end by 3 bases, with 10 bases between.

In the case of this clone: The sample has other DNA sequences that encode this CDR3 too. The chain is built from TRBV30 and TRBJ1-2; D possibly corresponds to TRBD1 (5 bases). The germline CDR1 and CDR2 sequences are GTSNPN and SVGIG (reference sequence). The CDR3 runs 11 residues. V lost 0 bases and J 7 bases, leaving 6 bases between the germline ends. Here the CDR3 reads CAWSVGLGYTF. CDR3 bases: TGTGCCTGGAGTGTGGGGCTTGGCTACACCTTC.

This clone was seen just once. The same CDR3 can be traced to other DNA sequences in this sample. The gene calls are TRBV27 and TRBJ2-3; D unresolved. Germline lookup yields CDR1 MNHEY and CDR2 SMNVEV (reference sequence). V was pared by 4 bases and J by 0 bases, with 5 bases between. The CDR3 is 13 amino acids. DNA of the CDR3: TGTGCCAGCAGTTCCCCTAGCACAGATACGCAGTATTTT. This codes for CASSSPSTDTQYF.

The rearrangement uses TRBV9 and TRBJ2-3; 15 bases align to TRBD2. This CDR3 is built from 19 residues. V shed 1 base and J 2 bases; nucleotides not matched to a gene: 8. The germline V gene encodes CDR1 SGDLS and CDR2 YYNGEE. The CDR3 spells CASSVSGLAGGTDTDTQYF. The CDR3 DNA sequence: TGTGCCAGCAGCGTAAGTGGACTAGCGGGAGGGACCGACACAGATACGCAGTATTTT.

CDR3 region: CASSRAGFYNEQFF. As DNA, the CDR3 is TGTGCCAGCAGTAGGGCAGGGTTCTACAATGAGCAGTTCTTC. V gene TRBV7-2 combines with J gene TRBJ2-1, with D maybe TRBD1 (5 bases). In germline, CDR1 is SGHTA, CDR2 FQGNSA. V lost 6 bases, J lost 3 bases, and 12 bases lay in between. CDR3 length equals 14 residues.

This sequence joins TRBV5-6 and TRBJ1-3; a possible D gene is TRBD1 (6 bases). This CDR3 region has 16 residues. In germline, CDR1 is SGHDT, CDR2 YYEEEE. Trimming pared 0 bases from V and 0 bases from J, leaving 10 bases between. CDR3 in amino acids: CASSLGWGLSGNTIYF. The DNA of the CDR3 is TGTGCCAGCAGCTTGGGATGGGGGCTCTCTGGAAACACCATATATTTT.

V gene TRBV28 combines with J gene TRBJ2-3; D possibly corresponds to TRBD2 (6 bases). Germline V gene data show CDR1 as MDHEN and CDR2 as SYDVKM. The CDR3 is 15 residues long. Trimming removed 7 bases from V and 1 base from J, with 15 bases in between. This CDR3 is CASTPAGLGTDTQYF. The CDR3 DNA reads TGTGCCAGCACCCCCGCGGGGTTAGGCACAGATACGCAGTATTTT.

This chain uses TRBV7-9 with TRBJ2-1, with 13 bases matching TRBD2. Trimming cost V 6 bases and J 2 bases; bases outside gene matches: 10. CDR3 length: 18 residues. Germline V lookup: CDR1 SEHNR, CDR2 FQNEAQ (reference sequence). CDR3 amino acids: CASSSGLAGPGAYNEQFF. The CDR3 nucleotides are TGTGCCAGCAGTTCGGGACTAGCGGGGCCCGGGGCCTACAATGAGCAGTTCTTC.

The chain couples TRBV27 to TRBJ2-1, with D possibly being TRBD2 (5 bases). Germline V lookup: CDR1 MNHEY, CDR2 SMNVEV (reference sequence). The CDR3 extends over 14 amino acids. V dropped 4 bases and J dropped 7 bases, with 14 bases sitting between them. The DNA of the CDR3 is TGTGCCAGCAGTTGGGGTTCGAGGGCGAATGAGCAGTTCTTC. Protein sequence: CASSWGSRANEQFF.

V and J are TRBV7-9 and TRBJ2-1; the D gene is possibly TRBD2 (5 bases). The CDR3 contains 15 residues. The germline V gene encodes CDR1 SEHNR and CDR2 FQNEAQ (reference sequence). Deletions cut 4 bases from V and 6 bases from J, with 16 bases between. The CDR3: CASSSNRASGNEQFF. The CDR3 DNA follows: TGTGCCAGCAGCTCAAACCGGGCCAGCGGCAATGAGCAGTTCTTC.

This rearrangement joins TRBV19 to TRBJ2-7, with TRBD2 matching 7 bases. Germline V lookup: CDR1 LNHDA, CDR2 SQIVND (reference sequence). The length of the CDR3 is 14 residues. V lost 4 bases and J lost 5; bases outside the gene matches: 8. The CDR3 DNA follows: TGTGCCAGTAGTAGAGGCGGGAGTCTGGACGAGCAGTACTTC. This gives the protein CASSRGGSLDEQYF. Variable domain in full (rest from reference TRBV19 and TRBJ2-7): DGGITQSPKYLFRKEGQNVTLSCEQNLNHDAMYWYRQDPGQGLRLIYYSQIVNDFQKGDIAEGYSVSREKKESFPLTVTSAQKNPTAFYLCASSRGGSLDEQYFGPGTRLTVT.

This clone was seen only once. V usage is TRBV2 and J usage is TRBJ1-5; D remains unclear. This CDR3 spans 12 amino acids. V dropped 3 bases and J dropped 7 bases, with 7 bases sitting between them. Germline assignment: CDR1 SNHLY and CDR2 FYNNEI. Written as DNA, the CDR3 is TGTGCCAGCAGTGAGGGTCCCCAGCCCCAGCATTTT. This codes for CASSEGPQPQHF.

V usage is TRBV21-1 and J usage is TRBJ2-2. TRBV21-1 is tagged as a pseudogene. This CDR3 spans 12 amino acids. Here the CDR3 reads CASRQGPGELFF. The CDR3, as DNA: TGTGCCAGCAGGCAGGGACCCGGGGAGCTGTTTTTT.

The chain combines TRBV5-1 with TRBJ2-7; 12 bases match TRBD2. The CDR3 loop spans 16 amino acids. Germline CDR1 and CDR2: SGHRS and YFSETQ. V dropped 1 base and J dropped 3; count of bases not matched to a gene: 5. The CDR3 sequence: CASSLHPGLAGYEQYF. CDR3 sequence (DNA): TGCGCCAGCAGCTTGCACCCGGGACTAGCGGGCTACGAGCAGTACTTC. The full variable domain, in which reference TRBV5-1 and TRBJ2-7 provide the parts outside the CDR3, is KAGVTQTPRYLIKTRGQQVTLSCSPISGHRSVSWYQQTPGQGLQFLFEYFSETQRNKGNFPGRFSGRQFSNSRSEMNVSTLELGDSALYLCASSLHPGLAGYEQYFGPGTRLTVT.

The gene calls are TRBV7-9 and TRBJ1-2, with a weak D call TRBD1 (6 bases). This CDR3 is 10 amino acids long. Germline V gene sequence: CDR1 SEHNR, CDR2 FQNEAQ (reference sequence). The V end lost 11 bases, the J end lost 10 bases, and 14 bases lay between the germline ends. CDR3 sequence: CALVAGAYTF. CDR3 nucleotide sequence: TGTGCCCTGGTTGCGGGGGCCTACACCTTC.

The CDR3 region has the DNA TGTGCCAGCAGCTTAATCCTAGCGGGATATGAGCAGTTCTTC. Translating it yields CASSLILAGYEQFF. V and J are TRBV7-2 and TRBJ2-1, with TRBD2 matching 9 bases. CDR3 size: 14 residues. Germline lookup yields CDR1 SGHTA and CDR2 FQGNSA. The V and J ends lost 2 bases and 8 bases, in that order; junction bases with no gene match: 4.

The chain links TRBV7-2 to TRBJ1-4, with D perhaps TRBD1 (5 bases). The CDR3 is made up of 20 amino acids. The germline V and J ends were trimmed by 0 bases and 3 bases, with 23 bases remaining between them. From germline, CDR1 is SGHTA and CDR2 FQGNSA. CDR3 in amino acids: CASSLAGLVPEGTPNEKLFF. CDR3 DNA sequence: TGTGCCAGCAGCTTAGCGGGACTGGTACCAGAGGGGACCCCTAATGAAAAACTGTTTTTT. Drawing the rest from reference TRBV7-2 and TRBJ1-4, the complete variable domain is GAGVSQSPSNKVTEKGKDVELRCDPISGHTALYWYRQSLGQGLEFLIYFQGNSAPDKSGLPSDRFSAERTGGSVSTLTIQRTQQEDSAVYLCASSLAGLVPEGTPNEKLFFGSGTQLSVL.

The chain links TRBV28 to TRBJ2-3; 8 bases are shared with TRBD1. The CDR3 sequence is 14 residues long. Germline lookup yields CDR1 MDHEN and CDR2 SYDVKM. V lost 5 bases to trimming and J lost 6 bases; unmatched junction nucleotides: 7. The CDR3 protein is CASSRRTGWDTQYF. The CDR3, as DNA: TGTGCCAGCAGTCGACGGACAGGGTGGGATACGCAGTATTTT.

The V call is TRBV28, the J call TRBJ2-1; the match to TRBD1 covers 10 bases. Germline V lookup: CDR1 MDHEN, CDR2 SYDVKM. The V gene end was trimmed by 4 bases and the J gene end by 1 base; junction bases not matched to a gene: 10. There are 18 residues in the CDR3. The chain's CDR3 is CASSWPSGDRGSYNEQFF. The CDR3 DNA follows: TGTGCCAGCAGTTGGCCATCGGGGGACAGGGGTTCCTACAATGAGCAGTTCTTC.

The V gene is TRBV11-2, the J gene TRBJ2-5; D not certain. In germline, CDR1 is SGHAT, CDR2 FQNNGV. Trimming took 0 bases from V and 3 from J, leaving 8 bases between them. The CDR3 extends over 14 amino acids. The chain's CDR3 is CASSLDNPEETQYF. CDR3 coding DNA: TGTGCCAGCAGCTTAGATAACCCAGAAGAGACCCAGTACTTC.